The rows below give T cell receptor beta chains drawn from one sample of a study of long-term antiretroviral therapy in people with HIV. Repertoires were generated with immunoSEQ multiplex PCR, while TCRdb's copy carries only in-frame clones and drops some. The sample has around 8,000 clones, approximately 81% seen once; the top ten hold approximately 15%. The specimen was unsorted PBMCs, collected about 2.6 years before starting antiretroviral therapy. These receptor sequences come from a man aged 35-49 years with HIV. Each CDR3 is given with its conserved first and last residue. The D gene is left open where the match is weak. Size is omitted from some rows. Given values are once, few, many or a class for expanded clones.

J	size	D	V	DNA	CDR3
TRBJ2-3	.	TRBD2	TRBV4-1	TGCGCCAGCAGCGCGCTAGCGGGCGGCACAGATACGCAGTATTTT	CASSALAGGTDTQYF
TRBJ2-1	.	TRBD1	TRBV10-3	TGTGCCATCAGGGGGGACAGTTTCTACAATGAGCAGTTCTTC	CAIRGDSFYNEQFF
TRBJ1-4	.	.	TRBV4-1	TGCGCCAGCAGCCAGGTCCCGGGCGACGAGACGGAAAAACTGTTTTTT	CASSQVPGDETEKLFF
TRBJ2-7	.	.	TRBV9	TGTGCCAGCAGCGTAGGAACAGGGTTTGGCGAGCAGTACTTC	CASSVGTGFGEQYF
TRBJ2-7	.	TRBD2	TRBV18	TGTGCCAGCTCACCTAGCGGGGGGGCCCACGAGCAGTACTTC	CASSPSGGAHEQYF
TRBJ2-2	.	TRBD1	TRBV29-1	TGCAGCGTTGGGACAGGGGCGAACACCGGGGAGCTGTTTTTT	CSVGTGANTGELFF
TRBJ1-2	.	.	TRBV28	TGTGCCAGCAGTTCGGGGACTCTCTATGGCTACACCTTC	CASSSGTLYGYTF
TRBJ1-6	.	.	TRBV4-3	TGCGCCAGCAGCCAAGACAACTCCTATAATTCACCCCTCCACTTT	CASSQDNSYNSPLHF
TRBJ1-4	few	.	TRBV4-2	TGTGCCAGCAGCTTGGCCGAAGGCCTAGGCGAAAAACTGTTTTTT	CASSLAEGLGEKLFF
TRBJ1-1	few	.	TRBV6-5	TGTGCCAGCAGTCACAACACTGAAGCTTTCTTT	CASSHNTEAFF
TRBJ1-2	.	.	TRBV27	TGTGCCAGCAGCCCCAATCCGGGCGGCTATGGCTACACCTTC	CASSPNPGGYGYTF
TRBJ2-1	.	.	TRBV29-1	TGCAGCGTTGAAGATTCTGTGTATATGGGAAGATTGGGCAATGAGCAGTTCTTC	CSVEDSVYMGRLGNEQFF
TRBJ1-3	.	.	TRBV9	TGTGCCAGCAGCGGGGGTGAGGGTTCAGGCAGGGGTTCTGGAAACACCATATATTTT	CASSGGEGSGRGSGNTIYF
TRBJ2-7	.	TRBD2	TRBV4-2	TGTGCCAGCAGCCAAGACCCCGGGGGGGCCTACGAGCAGTACTTC	CASSQDPGGAYEQYF
TRBJ2-2	.	.	TRBV7-9	TGTGCCAGCAGCTTAAACCCCAGGGAAACCGGGGAGCTGTTTTTT	CASSLNPRETGELFF
TRBJ2-3	.	.	TRBV6-4	TGTGCCAGCAGTGACTCTGGGGGGGCGACAGATACGCAGTATTTT	CASSDSGGATDTQYF
TRBJ1-2	.	TRBD1	TRBV19	TGTGCCAGTAGTATGGGAGGGGGCGCGAATGGCTACACCTTC	CASSMGGGANGYTF
TRBJ2-7	.	TRBD1	TRBV7-2	TGTGCCAGCAGCGAAACCGGGACAGCCGTCTACGAGCAGTACTTC	CASSETGTAVYEQYF
TRBJ2-7	.	TRBD1	TRBV28	TGTGCCAGCAGTACCTACCCCCGGGACAGACTATACGAGCAGTACTTC	CASSTYPRDRLYEQYF
TRBJ2-7	.	.	TRBV12-5	TGTGCTAGTGGCGTGGAGGACGAGCAGTACTTC	CASGVEDEQYF
TRBJ1-5	.	.	TRBV15	TGTGCCACCAGCTCGAGGGGTCAGCCCCAGCATTTT	CATSSRGQPQHF
TRBJ2-7	once	TRBD1	TRBV7-2	TGTGCCAGCAGCTGGACCCGGGACAGGGCCTTCTACGAGCAGTACTTC	CASSWTRDRAFYEQYF
TRBJ2-1	.	.	TRBV21-1	TGTGCCAGCAGCAAAGCACCCAGGGGTGTCGAAAATGAGCAGTTCTTC	CASSKAPRGVENEQFF
TRBJ2-6	.	.	TRBV27	TGTGCCAGCAGTTTAGATTTTACTGGGGCCAACGTCCTGACTTTC	CASSLDFTGANVLTF
TRBJ1-5	.	.	TRBV2	TGTGCCAGCAGTGGGTCGCCCAATCAGCCCCAGCATTTT	CASSGSPNQPQHF
TRBJ2-7	.	.	TRBV5-1	TGCGCCAGCAGCTTGGAGGGGCGCTCCTACGAGCAGTACTTC	CASSLEGRSYEQYF
TRBJ2-7	.	TRBD2	TRBV4-3	TGCGCCAGCAGCCAAGAGCGGGGGGGCTCCTACGAGCAGTACTTC	CASSQERGGSYEQYF
TRBJ1-2	once	.	TRBV14	TGTGCCAGCAGCCAAGATTTGGAGGCAGGGATCTATGGCTACACCTTC	CASSQDLEAGIYGYTF
TRBJ2-3	.	.	TRBV5-1	TGCGCCAGCAAGGGGGGAGTAGGGCCGACGGATACGCAGTATTTT	CASKGGVGPTDTQYF
TRBJ1-1	.	.	TRBV7-9	TGTGCCAGCAGCGAACGACAGGCCAACACTGAAGCTTTCTTT	CASSERQANTEAFF
TRBJ2-2	.	.	TRBV30	TGTGCCTGGAGTACAGTTAACACCGGGGAGCTGTTTTTT	CAWSTVNTGELFF
TRBJ1-5	.	.	TRBV4-3	TGCGCCAGCAGCCAAGAACGAGGGCGTCAGCCCCAGCATTTT	CASSQERGRQPQHF
TRBJ2-6	.	TRBD2	TRBV9	TGTGCCAGCAGCCTGAGGGAAGCGGGGGACCTCTCTGGGGCCAACGTCCTGACTTTC	CASSLREAGDLSGANVLTF
TRBJ2-3	.	.	TRBV28	TGTGCCAGCAGTTTAAGGGCGGCAGGGAGCTTCGGAACGCAGTATTTT	CASSLRAAGSFGTQYF
TRBJ1-1	medium-sized	.	TRBV9	TGTGCCAGCAGCCGGGCGGGGTCGATGGGTGAAGCTTTCTTT	CASSRAGSMGEAFF
TRBJ2-7	.	.	TRBV29-1	TGCAGCGTTTGTCCTGCGTACTCCTACGAGCAGTACTTC	CSVCPAYSYEQYF
TRBJ2-3	.	.	TRBV7-9	TGTGCCAGCAGCTTACAGTCTAGCAAGGTAGATACGCAGTATTTT	CASSLQSSKVDTQYF
TRBJ2-1	.	.	TRBV6-4	TGTGCCACCGCCGCCCGGAGCTCCTACAATGAGCAGTTCTTC	CATAARSSYNEQFF
TRBJ2-7	.	.	TRBV14	TGTGCCAGCAGCCAAGGCAGGGACTACGAGCAGTACTTC	CASSQGRDYEQYF
TRBJ2-3	.	TRBD2	TRBV4-3	TGCGCCAGCAGCCCCGGGACCGCGCGGGGGTACCGTGGGGGCACAGATACGCAGTATTTT	CASSPGTARGYRGGTDTQYF
TRBJ1-4	.	.	TRBV4-3	TGCGCCAGCAGCCAAGATAGCGGCGGGGAAAAACTGTTTTTT	CASSQDSGGEKLFF
TRBJ1-5	few	.	TRBV4-2	TGTGCCAGCAGCCAAGAGGCAGGGGCAACTCAGCCCCAGCATTTT	CASSQEAGATQPQHF
TRBJ2-2	.	TRBD2	TRBV2	TGTGCCAGCAGGGTGACTAGCGGGGGGGCGAGTACCGGGGAGCTGTTTTTT	CASRVTSGGASTGELFF
TRBJ1-2	.	TRBD1	TRBV9	TGTGCCAGCAGCGTGGGGACAGGGTCCGGCTACACCTTC	CASSVGTGSGYTF
TRBJ2-3	.	TRBD2	TRBV2	TGTGCCAGCAGGGCACTAGTGGGCGGGACTAACTCAGATACGCAGTATTTT	CASRALVGGTNSDTQYF
TRBJ1-5	.	.	TRBV19	TGTGCCAGTAGTCCCGACGGAAGCAATCAGCCCCAGCATTTT	CASSPDGSNQPQHF
TRBJ2-3	.	TRBD1	TRBV6-4	TGTGCCAGCAGTGATCGAGGGGGCGGTCATACGCAGTATTTT	CASSDRGGGHTQYF
TRBJ2-2	.	TRBD1	TRBV5-1	TGCGCCAGCAGCTCCGCTTGGAGCTCAAGGGGGCAGGTAGCCAGCACCGGGGAGCTGTTTTTT	CASSSAWSSRGQVASTGELFF
TRBJ2-6	.	.	TRBV2	TGTGCCAGCCTAAAGGACATCGTGAACGTCCTGACTTTC	CASLKDIVNVLTF
TRBJ2-7	.	TRBD1	TRBV6-1	TGTGCCAGCAGTGACTACTTAGGACAGGACTGGTCCTACGAGCAGTACTTC	CASSDYLGQDWSYEQYF